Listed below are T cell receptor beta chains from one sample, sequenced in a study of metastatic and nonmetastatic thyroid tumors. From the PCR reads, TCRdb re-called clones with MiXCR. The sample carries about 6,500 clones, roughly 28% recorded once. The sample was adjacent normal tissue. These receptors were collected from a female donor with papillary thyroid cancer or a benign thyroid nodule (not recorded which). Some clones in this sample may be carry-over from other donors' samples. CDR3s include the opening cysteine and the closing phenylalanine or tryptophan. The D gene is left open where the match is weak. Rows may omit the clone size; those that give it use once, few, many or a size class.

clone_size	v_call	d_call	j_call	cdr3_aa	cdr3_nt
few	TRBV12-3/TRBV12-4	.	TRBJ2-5	CASSLVVRETQYF	TGTGCCAGCAGTTTAGTAGTTCGGGAGACCCAGTACTTC
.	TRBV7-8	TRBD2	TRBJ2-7	CASSLAEVAGNEQYF	TGTGCCAGCAGCTTAGCTGAAGTAGCGGGGAATGAGCAGTACTTC
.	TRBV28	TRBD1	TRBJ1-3	CASSLDRGRGNTIYF	TGTGCCAGCAGTTTGGACAGGGGGCGAGGAAACACCATATATTTT
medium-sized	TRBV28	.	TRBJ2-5	CASSPPLGGQETQYF	TGTGCCAGCAGCCCACCCCTAGGGGGCCAAGAGACCCAGTACTTC
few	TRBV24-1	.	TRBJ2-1	CATSDSVYNEQFF	TGTGCCACCAGTGATTCAGTCTACAATGAGCAGTTCTTC
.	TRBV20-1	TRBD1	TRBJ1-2	CSETAGGAGGYTF	TGCAGTGAAACGGCAGGGGGCGCAGGCGGCTACACCTTC
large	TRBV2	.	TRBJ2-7	CASSNSYEQYF	TGTGCCAGCAGTAACTCCTACGAGCAGTACTTC
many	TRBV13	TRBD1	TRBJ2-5	CASSLRQGFGLVETQYF	TGTGCCAGCAGCTTGAGACAGGGATTCGGGTTGGTGGAGACCCAGTACTTC
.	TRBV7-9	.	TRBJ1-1	CASSSSTEAFF	TGTGCCAGCAGCTCATCCACTGAAGCTTTCTTT
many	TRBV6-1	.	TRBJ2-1	CASRERPSAYNEQFF	TGTGCCAGTAGGGAGCGGCCTAGCGCCTACAATGAGCAGTTCTTC
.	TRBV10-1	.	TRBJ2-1	CASSQGTYNEQFF	TGCGCCAGCAGTCAGGGGACATACAATGAGCAGTTCTTC
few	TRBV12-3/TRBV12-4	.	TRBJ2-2	CASSFQDGELFF	TGTGCCAGCAGTTTCCAGGACGGGGAGCTGTTTTTT
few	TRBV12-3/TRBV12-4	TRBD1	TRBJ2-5	CASSSSDRARETQYF	TGTGCCAGCAGTTCCTCGGACAGGGCGCGGGAGACCCAGTACTTC
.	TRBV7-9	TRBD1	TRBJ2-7	CASSGPEGAGEQYF	TGTGCCAGCAGCGGCCCTGAGGGGGCGGGTGAGCAGTACTTC
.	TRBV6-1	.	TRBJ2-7	CGVQGAPDEQYF	TGTGGCGTCCAGGGAGCACCTGACGAGCAGTACTTC
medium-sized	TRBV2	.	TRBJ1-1	CASSPQAEAFF	TGTGCCAGCAGTCCACAGGCCGAAGCTTTCTTT
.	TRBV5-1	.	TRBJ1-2	CASSSTEANYGYTF	TGCGCCAGCAGCTCGACAGAAGCTAACTACGGCTACACCTTC
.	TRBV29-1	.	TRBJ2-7	CSVLSRGGFEQYF	TGCAGCGTTCTCTCCAGGGGTGGTTTCGAGCAGTACTTC
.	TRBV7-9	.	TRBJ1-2	CASSLEGSVQGYTF	TGTGCCAGCAGCTTAGAGGGGTCCGTGCAGGGCTACACCTTC
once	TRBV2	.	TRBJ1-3	CASMFPGNTIYF	TGTGCCAGCATGTTTCCAGGAAACACCATATATTTT
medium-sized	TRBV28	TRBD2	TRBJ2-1	CASSIGTSSYNEQFF	TGTGCCAGCAGCATCGGGACTAGCAGTTACAATGAGCAGTTCTTC
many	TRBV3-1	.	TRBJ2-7	CASSPDPKSKQYF	TGTGCCAGCAGCCCGGACCCAAAATCGAAACAGTACTTC
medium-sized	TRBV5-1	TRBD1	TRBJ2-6	CATATGGGSGANVLTF	TGCGCCACCGCGACAGGGGGAGGCTCTGGGGCCAACGTCCTGACTTTC
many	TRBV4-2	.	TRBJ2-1	CASSQDRLAYNEQFF	TGTGCCAGCAGCCAAGATCGGCTAGCCTACAATGAGCAGTTCTTC
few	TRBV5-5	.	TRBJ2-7	CASTQGNEQYF	TGTGCCAGCACCCAGGGAAACGAGCAGTACTTC
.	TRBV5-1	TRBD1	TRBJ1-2	CASSSGTGPNYGYTF	TGCGCCAGCAGCTCCGGGACAGGCCCGAACTATGGCTACACCTTC